Listed below are T cell receptor beta chains from one sample, sequenced in a study of T cell changes during pregnancy in multiple sclerosis. Repertoires were generated with immunoSEQ multiplex PCR, while TCRdb's copy carries only in-frame clones and drops some. Of under 50,000 clones in the sample, 85% to 90% were seen once. The specimen was peripheral blood, collected in the first trimester of pregnancy. Receptor source: a female donor in good health, enrolled as a control in a pregnancy study. The CDR3 runs from the conserved cysteine through the conserved F or W. A D gene is named only where the DNA matches it firmly. Some rows mark clone size as missing; the rest say once, few, many or name a class of expanded clone.

j_call	clone_size	d_call	v_call	cdr3_nt	cdr3_aa
TRBJ2-1	-	TRBD2	TRBV7-9	TGTGCCAGCAGCTTAGCGATCCCTGGGCTAGCGGGAGTGTACAATGAGCAGTTCTTC	CASSLAIPGLAGVYNEQFF
TRBJ2-7	-	-	TRBV28	TGTGCCAGCAGTTTATTGGGGGGCTCCTACGAGCAGTACTTC	CASSLLGGSYEQYF
TRBJ1-1	-	TRBD1	TRBV6-5	TGTGCCAGCAGATTACAGGGGCTGAGCACTGAAGCTTTCTTT	CASRLQGLSTEAFF
TRBJ2-1	-	-	TRBV4-1	TGCGCCAGCAGCCAAGATGTAATAGCGGCCTACAATGAGCAGTTCTTC	CASSQDVIAAYNEQFF
TRBJ2-2	once	-	TRBV18	TGTGCCAGCTCACCTGGAGCCACCGGGGAGCTGTTTTTT	CASSPGATGELFF
TRBJ2-1	-	TRBD2	TRBV6-4	TGTGCCAGCAGTGACTCTAGCGGGAGTTACAATGAGCAGTTCTTC	CASSDSSGSYNEQFF
TRBJ1-5	-	-	TRBV6-6	TGTGCCAGCAGTTGGGGAGGTAGCAATCAGCCCCAGCATTTT	CASSWGGSNQPQHF
TRBJ1-6	-	-	TRBV11-2	TGTGCCAGCAGCTTAATTCCCTTACAGGGCCCCTATAATTCACCCCTCCACTTT	CASSLIPLQGPYNSPLHF